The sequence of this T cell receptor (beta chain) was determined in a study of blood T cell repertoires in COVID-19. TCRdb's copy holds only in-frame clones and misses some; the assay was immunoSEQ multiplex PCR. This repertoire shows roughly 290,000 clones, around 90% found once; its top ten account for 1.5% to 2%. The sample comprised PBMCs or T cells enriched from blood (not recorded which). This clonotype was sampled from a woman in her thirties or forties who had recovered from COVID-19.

As DNA, the CDR3 is TGTGCCAGCAGGCAGACAGCTTTGGGCACTGAAGCTTTCTTT. Translation gives CASRQTALGTEAFF. This chain links TRBV2 with TRBJ1-1; a weak D match, TRBD1 (5 bases). Looked up from germline, CDR1 is SNHLY and CDR2 is FYNNEI. The CDR3 is 14 residues long. V lost 6 bases and J lost 4, with 15 bases in between.